This passage covers 6 T cell receptor beta chains from one sample sequenced in a study of cytomegalovirus exposure and HLA in healthy donors. Produced via immunoSEQ multiplex PCR; TCRdb's table is partial and in-frame only. The repertoire holds about 56,000 clones, with roughly 89% as singletons. Sequencing was carried out using PBMCs. These TCRs come from a woman in her late teens or twenties in good health and CMV-seronegative.

This chain links TRBV11-2 with TRBJ2-7, with 10 bases aligning to TRBD2. The V gene's germline CDR1 is SGHAT and CDR2 FQNNGV. Unmatched junction bases numbered 9, after V lost 1 base and J lost 6 bases. The CDR3 runs to 16 residues. CDR3 DNA sequence: TGTGCCAGCAGCTTAGTAGCGGGAGGACGGAATGGCGAGCAGTACTTC. Protein sequence: CASSLVAGGRNGEQYF. The full variable domain, completed using reference TRBV11-2 and TRBJ2-7, is EAGVAQSPRYKIIEKRQSVAFWCNPISGHATLYWYQQILGQGPKLLIQFQNNGVVDDSQLPKDRFSAERLKGVDSTLKIQPAKLEDSAVYLCASSLVAGGRNGEQYFGPGTRLTVT.

The chain employs TRBV29-1 and TRBJ2-1; weak D call: TRBD2 (5 bases). Per the germline V gene, CDR1 is SQVTM and CDR2 is ANQGSEA. CDR3 length equals 15 residues. The V gene lost 3 bases and the J gene lost 0 bases, with 12 bases spanning the gap. The CDR3 protein is CSVESRVSSYNEQFF. In DNA, the CDR3 is TGCAGCGTTGAGTCGCGGGTCAGCTCCTACAATGAGCAGTTCTTC.

The chain uses TRBV4-2 and TRBJ1-1; possible D gene TRBD1, 5 bases. In germline, CDR1 is LGHNA, CDR2 YNFKEQ. With 3 bases removed from V and 1 base from J, the gap between germline ends came to 9 bases. This CDR3 has 14 residues. CDR3 nucleotides: TGTGCCAGCAGCCACGGACAATCGAACACTGAAGCTTTCTTT. Its translation is CASSHGQSNTEAFF.

The chain links TRBV7-9 to TRBJ1-2, with D possibly TRBD1 on 5 matching bases. CDR1 is SEHNR and CDR2 is FQNEAQ in the germline V gene (reference sequence). V was trimmed by 4 bases and J by 6 bases, leaving 15 bases between them. This CDR3 has 14 amino acids. The CDR3 loop reads CASSSRTFGDGYTF. For the CDR3, the DNA is TGTGCCAGCAGCTCCCGGACATTCGGTGATGGCTACACCTTC. Looking up the rest from reference TRBV7-9 and TRBJ1-2 gives the full variable domain: DTGVSQNPRHKITKRGQNVTFRCDPISEHNRLYWYRQTLGQGPEFLTYFQNEAQLEKSRLLSDRFSAERPKGSFSTLEIQRTEQGDSAMYLCASSSRTFGDGYTFGSGTRLTVV.

This rearrangement joins TRBV7-2 to TRBJ2-5; TRBD2 agrees at 12 bases. There are 15 residues in the CDR3. The V segment lost 5 bases and the J segment 9 bases; nucleotides outside the gene matches: 10. CDR1 is SGHTA and CDR2 is FQGNSA in the germline V gene. The CDR3 here is CASSVAGTSGYSQYF. The DNA for the CDR3 is TGTGCCAGCAGCGTTGCCGGGACTAGCGGGTACTCCCAGTACTTC.

CDR3 sequence: CSAEGADEQFF. The DNA of the CDR3 is TGCAGTGCAGAGGGCGCGGATGAGCAGTTCTTC. The rearrangement uses TRBV20-1 and TRBJ2-1, with a possible D match to TRBD2 (5 bases). Per the germline V gene, CDR1 is DFQATT and CDR2 is SNEGSKA (reference sequence). V was pared by 6 bases and J by 8 bases, with 11 bases between. CDR3 length: 11 amino acids.